The following is a TCR beta chain sequence with its context. Its antigen is currently unknown. The PCR had 60 Vbeta and 13 Jbeta primers. The table came from immunoSEQ multiplex PCR; TCRdb's copy has only in-frame clones and leaves some out. The sample spans about 120,000 clones; the ten largest clones claim about 1.5%. The CDR3 has 16 residues. In germline, CDR1 is MDHEN, CDR2 SYDVKM. Trimming stripped 3 bases from V and 3 bases from J, with 17 bases between. This sample was taken from a study of cytomegalovirus exposure and HLA in healthy donors. General study findings and limits: Based on reports, TCR beta sequences accurately predicted HLA-A and HLA-B alleles for most subjects. Per a later analysis, HLA-associated TCR beta chains showed more clonal expansion than other, equally common TCR beta chains.

The chain couples TRBV28 to TRBJ1-2, with no clear D. Specimen: PBMCs. This receptor was identified in a middle-aged woman in good health and CMV-seropositive. CDR3 protein: CASSLGGWFIDYGYTF. CDR3 sequence (DNA): TGTGCCAGCAGTTTGGGCGGGTGGTTTATTGACTATGGCTACACCTTC.